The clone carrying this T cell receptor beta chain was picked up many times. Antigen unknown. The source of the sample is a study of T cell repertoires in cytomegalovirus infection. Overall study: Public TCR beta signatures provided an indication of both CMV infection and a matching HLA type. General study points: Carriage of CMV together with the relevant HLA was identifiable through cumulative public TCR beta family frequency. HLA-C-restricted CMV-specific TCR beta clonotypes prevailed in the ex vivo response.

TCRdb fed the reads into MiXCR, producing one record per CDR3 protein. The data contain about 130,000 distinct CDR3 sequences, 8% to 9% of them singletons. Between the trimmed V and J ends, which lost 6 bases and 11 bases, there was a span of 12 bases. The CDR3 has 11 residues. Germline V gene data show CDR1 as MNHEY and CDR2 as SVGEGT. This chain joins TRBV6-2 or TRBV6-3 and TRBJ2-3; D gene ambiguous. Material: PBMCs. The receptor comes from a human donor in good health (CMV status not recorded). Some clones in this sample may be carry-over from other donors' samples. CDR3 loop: CASSNTGGQYF. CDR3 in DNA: TGTGCCAGCAGCAACACCGGTGGGCAGTATTTT.